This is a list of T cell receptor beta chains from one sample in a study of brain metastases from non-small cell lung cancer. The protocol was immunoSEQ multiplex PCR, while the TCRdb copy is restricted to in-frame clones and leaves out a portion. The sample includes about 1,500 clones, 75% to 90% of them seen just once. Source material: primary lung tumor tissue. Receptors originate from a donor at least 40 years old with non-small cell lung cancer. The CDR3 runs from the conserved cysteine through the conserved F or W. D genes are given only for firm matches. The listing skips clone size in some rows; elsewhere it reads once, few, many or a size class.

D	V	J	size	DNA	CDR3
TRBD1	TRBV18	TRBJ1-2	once	TGTGCCAGCTCACCTGGGACAGGGGTGAGTGGCTACACCTTC	CASSPGTGVSGYTF
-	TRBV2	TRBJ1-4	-	TGTGCCAGCACCATACAGAGTATAAATGAAAAACTGTTTTTT	CASTIQSINEKLFF
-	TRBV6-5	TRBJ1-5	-	TGTGCCAGCAGTTACAACAGGGAACAGCCCCAGCATTTT	CASSYNREQPQHF
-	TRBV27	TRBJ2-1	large	TGTGCCAGCACAGGGGGGCCCAATGAGCAGTTCTTC	CASTGGPNEQFF
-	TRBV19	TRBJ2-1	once	TGTGCCAGTAGTATAGGCCCCCTGGAACACAATGAGCAGTTCTTC	CASSIGPLEHNEQFF
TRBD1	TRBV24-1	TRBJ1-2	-	TGTGCCACCAGTGGGAGACAGGGGAATGGCTACACCTTC	CATSGRQGNGYTF
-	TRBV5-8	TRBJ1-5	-	TGTGCCAGCAGCTTGGAAGGGTTTAGCAATCAGCCCCAGCATTTT	CASSLEGFSNQPQHF
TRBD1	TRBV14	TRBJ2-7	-	TGTGCCAGCAGCCAATTCCCAAACAGGGGGTCGGTCGAGCAGTACTTC	CASSQFPNRGSVEQYF
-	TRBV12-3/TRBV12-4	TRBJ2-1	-	TGTGCCAGCAGTTTAGGGGCTTTACAGTTCTTC	CASSLGALQFF
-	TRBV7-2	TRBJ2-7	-	TGTGCCAGCAGCTTGGGGATCTCCTACGAGCAGTACTTC	CASSLGISYEQYF
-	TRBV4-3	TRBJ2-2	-	TGCGCCAGCAGCCAAGAAGGAGCGGGCGGAACCGGGGAGCTGTTTTTT	CASSQEGAGGTGELFF
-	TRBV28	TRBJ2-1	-	TGTGCCAGCAGTTCCCATGCTCAACGGTTCTTC	CASSSHAQRFF
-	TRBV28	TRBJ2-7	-	TGTGCCAGCAACCAATTTCCTGGAACCTACGAGCAGTACTTC	CASNQFPGTYEQYF
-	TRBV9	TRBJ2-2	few	TGTGCCAGCAGCGTAGACGGCGCCGGGGAGCTGTTTTTT	CASSVDGAGELFF
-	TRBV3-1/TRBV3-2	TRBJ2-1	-	TGTGCCAGCAGCCCACCCACGGTACGCCACAATGAGCAGTTCTTC	CASSPPTVRHNEQFF
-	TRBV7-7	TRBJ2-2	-	TGTGCTAGCAGCTTAGCTGCAGGGGCGGCGAACACCGGGGAGCTGTTTTTT	CASSLAAGAANTGELFF
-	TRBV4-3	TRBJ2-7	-	TGCGCCAGCAGCCAATTACCCCAGGGCTCCTACGAGCAGTACTTC	CASSQLPQGSYEQYF
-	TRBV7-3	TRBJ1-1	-	TGTGCCAGCAGCTTTCAGGGTAACACTGAAGCTTTCTTT	CASSFQGNTEAFF
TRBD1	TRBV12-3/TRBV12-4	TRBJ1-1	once	TGTGCCAGCAGCCCCGACAGGGTTATTGCTTTCTTT	CASSPDRVIAFF
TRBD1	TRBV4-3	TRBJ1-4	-	TGCGCCAGCAGCCCCGGGACAGGGGAAAAACTGTTTTTT	CASSPGTGEKLFF
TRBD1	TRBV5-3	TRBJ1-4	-	TGTGCCAGAAGCTCAGAGAGACAGGGGAGGGATGAAAAACTGTTTTTT	CARSSERQGRDEKLFF
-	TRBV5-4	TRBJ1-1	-	TGTGCCAGCAGCACCTGGGGGGGGAACACTGAAGCTTTCTTT	CASSTWGGNTEAFF
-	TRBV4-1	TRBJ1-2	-	TGCGCCAGCAGCCAGGATCCAGGGTCATGGGGTTACACCTTC	CASSQDPGSWGYTF
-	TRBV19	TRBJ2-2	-	TGTGCCAGTAGTATAACCCAGTACACCGGGGAGCTGTTTTTT	CASSITQYTGELFF
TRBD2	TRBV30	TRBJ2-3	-	TGTGCCTGGTCCCTCGGGGGGGAGACAGATACGCAGTATTTT	CAWSLGGETDTQYF
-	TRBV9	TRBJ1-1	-	TGTGCCAGCAGCGGGACGGTGAACACTGAAGCTTTCTTT	CASSGTVNTEAFF
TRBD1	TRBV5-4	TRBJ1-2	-	TGTGCCAGCAGCGCGGGACAGGGGGCGGACGGCTACACCTTC	CASSAGQGADGYTF
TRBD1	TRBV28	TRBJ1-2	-	TGTGCCAGCAGAGGACAGGGAGTCTATGGCTACACCTTC	CASRGQGVYGYTF
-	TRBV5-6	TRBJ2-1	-	TGTGCCAGCAGCGGAGTGGACAGATCCTACAATGAGCAGTTCTTC	CASSGVDRSYNEQFF
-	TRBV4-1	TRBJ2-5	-	TGTGCCAGCAGCCAAGAGATGGAGGAACAAGAGACCCAGTACTTC	CASSQEMEEQETQYF
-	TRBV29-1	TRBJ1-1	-	TGCAGCGTTCGATTGTCGGAAGCTTTCTTT	CSVRLSEAFF
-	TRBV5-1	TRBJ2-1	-	TGCGCCAGCAGCTTGAAGACCTACAATGAGCAGTTCTTC	CASSLKTYNEQFF
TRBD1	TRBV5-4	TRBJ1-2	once	TGTGCCGGCAGCGCGGGACAGGGGGCGGACGGCTACACCTTC	CAGSAGQGADGYTF
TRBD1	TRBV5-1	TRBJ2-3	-	TGCGCCAGCAGACAGGGGGCCACAGATACGCAGTATTTT	CASRQGATDTQYF
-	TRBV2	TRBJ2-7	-	TGTGCCAGCAAGAAGGGGATTAGAAACGAGCAGTACTTC	CASKKGIRNEQYF
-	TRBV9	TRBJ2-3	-	TGTGCCAGCAGCCCGAGGGGGACAAAGACAACAGATACGCAGTATTTT	CASSPRGTKTTDTQYF
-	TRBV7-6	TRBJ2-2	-	TGTGCCAGCAGCTTACCAGCAGGTCAGGTCGCGGGGGAGCTGTTTTTT	CASSLPAGQVAGELFF
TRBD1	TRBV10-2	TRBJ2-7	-	TGCGCCAGCACGGACAGGAGCAACTCCTACGAGCAGTACTTC	CASTDRSNSYEQYF
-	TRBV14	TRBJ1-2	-	TGTGCCAGCAGCCCCTCGACAGTCGATCTTGGCTACACCTTC	CASSPSTVDLGYTF
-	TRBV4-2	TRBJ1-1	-	TGTGCCAGCAGCCAAGATCCGGGAAACACTGAAGCTTTCTTT	CASSQDPGNTEAFF
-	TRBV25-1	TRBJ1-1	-	TGTGCCAGCAGTGACGCCAGTGGGTTCGGTGAAGCTTTCTTT	CASSDASGFGEAFF
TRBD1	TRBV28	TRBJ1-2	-	TGTGCCAGCAGTTTGTCGGGACAGGGTGTGCGCTACACCTTC	CASSLSGQGVRYTF
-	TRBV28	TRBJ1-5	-	TGTGCCAGCAGTTTATTCACTCAGCCCCAGCATTTT	CASSLFTQPQHF
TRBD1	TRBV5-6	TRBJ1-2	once	TGTGCCAGCAGCTCTCCCGGGACAGGTGGCTACACCTTC	CASSSPGTGGYTF
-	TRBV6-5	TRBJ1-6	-	TGTGCCAGCAGTTACTCGACCGGGGAGCCTAATTCACCCCTCCACTTT	CASSYSTGEPNSPLHF
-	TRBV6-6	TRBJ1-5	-	TGTGCCAGCAGTTACAGAGGATCGGTTCAATCAGCCCCCCATTTT	CASSYRGSVQSAPHF
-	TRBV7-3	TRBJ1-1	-	TGTGCCAGCAGCTCAGCCGGGCCCAGAACATCTGAAGCTTTCTTT	CASSSAGPRTSEAFF
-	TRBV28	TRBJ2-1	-	TGTGCCAGCAGTTTAGGATGGAATGAGCAGTTCTTC	CASSLGWNEQFF